This T cell receptor beta chain comes out of a study of blood T cells in healthy people across ages. V gave up 3 bases and J gave up 0 bases, with 5 bases separating them. Germline CDR1 is MDHEN and CDR2 is SYDVKM. The CDR3 runs to 13 residues. A word on this clonotype: Antigen specificity is unknown.

Whole-study findings and limits: Diversity was higher, and naive CD4+ cells more numerous, in long-lived donors than in aged donors.

A J-beta primer mix and a sample-barcoded 5' primer were used in a second PCR of roughly 6 to 11 cycles. One entry per CDR3 protein results from TCRdb running MiXCR on the 5' RACE reads. The profile shows approximately 790,000 distinct CDR3 sequences, about 62% of them singletons. The sequenced sample consisted of blood. The V call is TRBV28, the J call TRBJ1-1; D gene uncertain. This TCR was sampled from a man under 40 in good health. DNA for the CDR3: TGTGCCAGCAGTTTTCCTCTGAACACTGAAGCTTTCTTT. Protein sequence: CASSFPLNTEAFF.